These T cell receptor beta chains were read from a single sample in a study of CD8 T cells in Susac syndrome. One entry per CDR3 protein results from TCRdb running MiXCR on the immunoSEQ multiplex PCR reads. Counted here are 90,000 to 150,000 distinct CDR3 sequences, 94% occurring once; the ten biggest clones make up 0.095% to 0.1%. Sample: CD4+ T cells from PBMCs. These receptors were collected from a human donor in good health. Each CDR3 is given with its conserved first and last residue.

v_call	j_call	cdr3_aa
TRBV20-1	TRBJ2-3	CSRRGLGTDTQYF
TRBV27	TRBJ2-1	CASRDTSGSYNEQFF
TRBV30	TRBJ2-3	CAWSPRDTDTQYF
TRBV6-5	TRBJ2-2	CASRLGQGFRGELFF
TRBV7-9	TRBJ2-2	CASSLGRLQGRNTGELFF
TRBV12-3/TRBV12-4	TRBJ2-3	CASTLRRTDTQYF
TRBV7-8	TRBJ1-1	CASSLVQESTMNTEAFF
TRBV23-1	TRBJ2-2	CASSQFDSGRRTGELFF
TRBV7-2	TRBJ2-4	CASSPLSLAGEYIQYF
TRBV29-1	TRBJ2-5	CSVERAAQETQYF
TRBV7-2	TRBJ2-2	CASSSRVAGSTGELFF
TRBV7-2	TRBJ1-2	CASSLEWRGDYGYTF
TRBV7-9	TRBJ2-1	CASSLAANEQFF
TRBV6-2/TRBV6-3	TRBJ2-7	CASNRRQGVREQYF
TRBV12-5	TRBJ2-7	CASGLSGTRGEQYF
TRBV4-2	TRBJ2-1	CASSQGSSGSNEQFF
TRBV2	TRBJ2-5	CASTREGETQYF
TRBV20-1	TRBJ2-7	CSAKTSGNSYEQYF
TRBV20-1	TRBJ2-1	CSAPGLAGAGEQFF
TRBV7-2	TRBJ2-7	CASSLGLAGGNEQYF
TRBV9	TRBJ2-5	CASSVPPIAGVETQYF
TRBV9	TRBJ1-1	CASSEQTGGMAEAFF
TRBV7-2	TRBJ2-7	CASSYVGGSEQYF
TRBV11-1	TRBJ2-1	CASSDHGTSGYNEQFF
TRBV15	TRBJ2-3	CATSRDFPLAGGPRETQYF
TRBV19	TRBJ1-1	CASSREDTEAFF
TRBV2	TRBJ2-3	CASRLAGGVADTQYF
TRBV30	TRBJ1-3	CAWRKGGGYTIYF
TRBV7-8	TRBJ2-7	CASSYVSGGQYF
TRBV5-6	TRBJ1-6	CASSLEHSPLHF
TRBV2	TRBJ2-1	CASSGLAGASYNEQFF
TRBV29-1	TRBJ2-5	CSVELAGQETQYF
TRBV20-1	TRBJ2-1	CSARTALSHTDEQFF
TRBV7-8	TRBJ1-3	CASSGRGASGNTIYF
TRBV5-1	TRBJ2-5	CASSFNSGGETQYF